The clone carrying this TCR beta chain has just a few counts. The antigen remains undetermined. The data originate from a study of memory CD4+ T cells and cytomegalovirus serostatus. Overall study: Healthy Belgian adult donors included under ten CMV-positive and some 24 CMV-negative people. Study observations and caveats: Of approximately 150 reported CMV TCRbeta sequences, around 62 were found in memory CD4+ repertoires.

Single viable CD3+CD4+CD8-CD45RO+ cells were sorted as the memory CD4+ T cells. Using immunoSEQ multiplex PCR, the repertoire was profiled, and TCRdb retains in-frame clones only, with some absent. Of some 52,000 clones listed, around 78% are singletons. The germline CDR1 and CDR2 sequences are KGHSH and LQKENI. The CDR3 loop spans 14 amino acids. V lost 3 bases and J lost 14; bases outside the gene matches: 15. The clonotype comes from an adult in good health and CMV-seronegative. The chain recombines TRBV18 with TRBJ1-2; the match to TRBD1 covers 7 bases. The sample was memory CD4+ T cells from blood. CDR3 residues: CASSPLDRFWEYTF. CDR3 DNA: TGTGCCAGCTCACCCCTGGACAGGTTTTGGGAGTATACCTTC.